These 11 T cell receptor beta chains came from one sample sequenced in a study of T cells after yellow fever vaccination. TCRdb re-called the 5' RACE reads with MiXCR, one entry per CDR3 protein. The sample lists 45,000 to 60,000 distinct CDR3 sequences, about 6.3% occurring once. This material consisted of CD8+ T cells not binding an NS4B(214-222) dextramer, sorted from PBMCs, taken around 45 days after the first yellow fever vaccination. The receptors here all came from a man younger than 35 who received the YFV17D yellow fever vaccine.

The table lists this clonotype with a few counts. The chain uses TRBV29-1 and TRBJ2-5; possibly TRBD1 for D (6 bases). The CDR3 has 14 amino acids. V gave up 6 bases and J gave up 2 bases, with 16 bases separating them. Germline V gives CDR1 SQVTM, CDR2 ANQGSEA. The CDR3 nucleotides are TGCAGCGTGGAGCCGACTGGACAGCAAGAGACCCAGTACTTC. As protein: CSVEPTGQQETQYF.

This clonotype was observed a few times. This chain joins TRBV4-1 and TRBJ2-1; D is unclear. The length of the CDR3 is 12 residues. Looked up from germline, CDR1 is MGHRA and CDR2 is YSYEKL. V was cut by 0 bases and J by 9 bases, with 6 bases left in between. The CDR3 DNA follows: TGCGCCAGCAGCCAAGATTGGATTGAGCAGTTCTTC. Protein sequence: CASSQDWIEQFF.

In this sample, this clonotype turned up many times. The chain recombines TRBV10-3 with TRBJ2-7; unclear D gene. The CDR3 spans 13 residues. Between the trimmed V and J ends, which lost 2 bases and 7 bases, there was a span of 12 bases. CDR1 is ENHRY and CDR2 is SYGVKD in the germline V gene. CDR3 nucleotides: TGTGCCATCAGTGAGACATCAGGCGAAGAGCAGTACGTC. Protein: CAISETSGEEQYV.

This clonotype occurred a few times. The chain recombines TRBV5-5 with TRBJ2-1, with D possibly matching TRBD1 (5 bases). The germline V gene has CDR1 SGHKS and CDR2 YYEKEE (reference sequence). V was cut by 1 base and J by 4 bases, with 9 bases left in between. The CDR3 runs to 14 residues. CDR3 sequence: CASSLTGDYNEQFF. The CDR3 nucleotides read TGTGCCAGCAGCTTGACAGGAGATTACAATGAGCAGTTCTTC. Variable domain in full (rest from reference TRBV5-5 and TRBJ2-1): DAGVTQSPTHLIKTRGQQVTLRCSPISGHKSVSWYQQVLGQGPQFIFQYYEKEERGRGNFPDRFSARQFPNYSSELNVNALLLGDSALYLCASSLTGDYNEQFFGPGTRLTVL.

This clonotype was seen a handful of times. The rearrangement links TRBV6-5 to TRBJ2-5, with D possibly TRBD1 on 5 matching bases. The CDR3 is 14 residues long. Germline-derived CDR1 and CDR2 are MNHEY and SVGAGI. Trimming removed 2 bases at V and 5 bases at J, with 12 bases between. The CDR3 nucleotides read TGTGCCAGCAGTTACGCAGGGCCCTGGGAGACCCAGTACTTC. It specifies CASSYAGPWETQYF.

This clonotype showed up just a few times. The rearrangement joins TRBV19 to TRBJ1-2; 12 bases fit TRBD1. This CDR3 comprises 17 residues. J lost 8 bases, V lost 6 bases, and 16 bases had no gene match. Germline V gene lookup returns CDR1 LNHDA and CDR2 SQIVND (reference sequence). The CDR3 region is CASRSGTGGSLGEGYTF. For the CDR3, the DNA is TGTGCCAGTAGATCCGGGACAGGGGGCTCCCTGGGGGAAGGCTACACCTTC.

In this sample, this clonotype turned up many times. V is TRBV4-2 and J is TRBJ2-7, with D possibly being TRBD1 (7 bases). In germline, CDR1 is LGHNA, CDR2 YNFKEQ. V gave up 0 bases and J gave up 6 bases, with 18 bases separating them. The CDR3 totals 16 residues. The DNA for the CDR3 is TGTGCCAGCAGCCAAGATCTCGGCAGGGGGGCTAGCGAGCAGTACTTC. Translated, it gives CASSQDLGRGASEQYF.

In the case of this clonotype: A read error may explain this, as a much larger clone is one base away. This rearrangement joins TRBV12-3 or TRBV12-4 to TRBJ2-3, with D tentatively TRBD1 (6 bases). The CDR3 runs 19 residues. Here the CDR3 reads CARSPPAWQGTSSTDTQYF. DNA for the CDR3: TGTGCCCGCAGTCCTCCCGCGTGGCAGGGGACCTCTAGCACAGATACGCAGTATTTT.

The chain uses TRBV3-1 and TRBJ2-1; a possible D gene is TRBD2 (7 bases). Germline assignment: CDR1 LGHDT and CDR2 YNNKEL (reference sequence). CDR3 size: 17 residues. V was pared by 10 bases and J by 4 bases, with 26 bases between. The CDR3 loop is CATCQAFLGGGYNEQFF. DNA for the CDR3: TGTGCCACCTGCCAAGCATTTCTAGGGGGGGGGTACAATGAGCAGTTCTTC.

This clonotype showed up many times. J is TRBJ2-5 and V is TRBV7-6; tentative D call: TRBD2 (5 bases). The CDR3 loop spans 14 amino acids. Germline CDR1 is SGHVS and CDR2 is FNYEAQ. Deletions cut 5 bases from V and 5 bases from J, with 15 bases between. For the CDR3, the DNA is TGTGCCAGCAGCCTAGAGGCCGGGGTGGAGACCCAGTACTTC. Protein sequence: CASSLEAGVETQYF.

This rearrangement joins TRBV4-3 to TRBJ2-2; 8 nucleotides match TRBD2. Per germline, CDR1 LGHNA and CDR2 YSLEER. The CDR3 totals 18 residues. J gave up 0 bases and V 0 bases, and 6 bases lay outside the gene matches. CDR3 sequence (DNA): TGCGCCAGCAGCCAAGATACCCAGCGGGGGCCGAACACCGGGGAGCTGTTTTTT. It encodes CASSQDTQRGPNTGELFF.